Presented here are 4 T cell receptor beta chains from one specimen sequenced in a study of shared clonotypes between healthy human individuals. Assay used: immunoSEQ multiplex PCR; TCRdb lists only in-frame clones, some missing. The sample has about 1 million clones, under 80% seen once. The sample comprised memory CD4+ T cells sorted from blood. Subset denoted: CD45RA-negative fraction. These receptors originate from a man younger than 30 in good health.

This chain uses TRBV4-1 with TRBJ2-5; D unclear. The V end was cut by 0 bases, the J end by 10 bases, with 12 bases between. This CDR3 is 13 amino acids long. Germline lookup yields CDR1 MGHRA and CDR2 YSYEKL. DNA for the CDR3: TGCGCCAGCAGCCAAGAGTCCCATCTGGACCAGTACTTC. As protein: CASSQESHLDQYF.

The chain joins TRBV10-1 to TRBJ1-1, with a weak D call TRBD1 (5 bases). This CDR3 is built from 13 residues. Trimming stripped 0 bases from V and 7 bases from J, with 9 bases between. Germline values: CDR1 WNHNN, CDR2 SYGVQD (reference sequence). The CDR3 nucleotides read TGCGCCAGCAGTGAGTCCGGCAGGGTTGAAGCTTTCTTT. Protein sequence: CASSESGRVEAFF.

The chain uses TRBV6-4 and TRBJ2-2; D remains ambiguous. The CDR3 is 11 residues long. V lost 2 bases, J lost 5 bases, and 0 bases lay in between. The germline V gene has CDR1 MRHNA and CDR2 SNTAGT. CDR3 protein: CASSDTGELFF. The CDR3 nucleotides are TGTGCCAGCAGTGACACCGGGGAGCTGTTTTTT.

The CDR3 loop is CATSRGGGHTDTQYF. The CDR3, as DNA: TGTGCCACCTCCCGGGGAGGGGGACACACAGATACGCAGTATTTT. This chain connects TRBV6-5 to TRBJ2-3, with a tentative D call TRBD2 (7 bases). V was shortened by 10 bases and J by 2 bases, with 19 bases between the two germline ends. The CDR3 consists of 15 residues. The germline V gene has CDR1 MNHEY and CDR2 SVGAGI.